The rows below give T cell receptor beta chains drawn from one sample of a study of tumor-infiltrating lymphocytes in localized non-small cell lung cancer. Profiling relied on immunoSEQ multiplex PCR, and the TCRdb table lists in-frame clones only, not all of them. Here the sample spans around 17,000 clones, 80% being singletons. The sequenced sample was uninvolved lung tissue not adjacent to the tumor. These receptors all stem from a human donor with non-small cell lung cancer. The CDR3 runs from the conserved cysteine through the conserved F or W. A D gene is named only where the DNA matches it firmly. The size of a clone is reported for some rows only, either as once, few or many, or as a class for expanded clones.

d_gene	abundance	j_gene	v_gene	len	CDR3aa	CDR3nt
NA	NA	TRBJ1-2	TRBV7-8	13	CASSLRGHYGYTF	TGTGCCAGCAGCTTACGGGGACACTATGGCTACACCTTC
NA	NA	TRBJ1-1	TRBV27	12	CASRGLLTEAFF	TGTGCCAGCAGGGGTCTACTAACTGAAGCTTTCTTT
NA	NA	TRBJ2-7	TRBV7-2	13	CASSLMETYEQYF	TGTGCCAGCAGCTTAATGGAAACCTACGAGCAGTACTTC
TRBD2	NA	TRBJ2-5	TRBV11-2	14	CASSLGLAEETQYF	TGTGCCAGCAGCTTAGGGCTAGCGGAAGAGACCCAGTACTTC
NA	NA	TRBJ2-3	TRBV13	14	CASSVRLRTDTQYF	TGTGCCAGCAGCGTCCGACTACGCACAGATACGCAGTATTTT
TRBD1	few	TRBJ1-1	TRBV18	14	CASSPPTGRTEAFF	TGTGCCAGCTCACCACCGACAGGGAGGACTGAAGCTTTCTTT
NA	NA	TRBJ2-3	TRBV2	13	CASSGGLGDTQYF	TGTGCCAGCAGCGGGGGATTAGGAGATACGCAGTATTTT
TRBD1	once	TRBJ2-2	TRBV9	16	CASSGGQGGNTGELFF	TGTGCCAGCAGCGGAGGACAGGGGGGGAACACCGGGGAGCTGTTTTTT
NA	NA	TRBJ1-1	TRBV9	15	CASSVDGQPNTEAFF	TGTGCCAGCAGCGTGGACGGACAGCCGAACACTGAAGCTTTCTTT
TRBD1	NA	TRBJ1-3	TRBV28	15	CASRSDRVPGNTIYF	TGTGCCAGCAGGTCCGACAGGGTTCCTGGAAACACCATATATTTT
NA	NA	TRBJ2-5	TRBV7-9	16	CASSSSGLAVQETQYF	NA
TRBD1	NA	TRBJ1-1	TRBV11-3	15	CASSQEGDRDTEAFF	TGTGCCAGCAGCCAAGAGGGTGACAGGGACACTGAAGCTTTCTTT
TRBD1	NA	TRBJ2-7	TRBV30	16	CAWSDSRDRGTYEQYF	TGTGCCTGGAGTGACTCCCGGGACAGGGGGACATACGAGCAGTACTTC
TRBD1	NA	TRBJ1-2	TRBV29-1	16	CSVEAGPTGGEYGYTF	TGCAGCGTTGAAGCCGGACCGACAGGGGGCGAGTATGGCTACACCTTC
NA	few	TRBJ2-2	TRBV6-1	13	CASSVFQSGELFF	TGTGCCAGCAGTGTCTTTCAGAGCGGGGAGCTGTTTTTT
NA	once	TRBJ1-1	TRBV29-1	13	CSVSWGLKTEAFF	TGCAGCGTTTCCTGGGGCCTAAAGACTGAAGCTTTCTTT
NA	NA	TRBJ1-5	TRBV11-2	16	CASSLDPGGINQPQHF	TGTGCCAGCAGCTTAGACCCGGGAGGGATCAATCAGCCCCAGCATTTT
TRBD2	NA	TRBJ2-3	TRBV25-1	16	CASSEGSGRELDTQYF	TGTGCCAGCAGTGAAGGGAGCGGGAGAGAACTAGATACGCAGTATTTT
NA	NA	TRBJ2-7	TRBV18	13	CASSPGAGDEQYF	TGTGCCAGCTCACCAGGGGCAGGGGATGAGCAGTACTTC
TRBD1	medium-sized	TRBJ2-7	TRBV10-3	13	CAISGTQGAEQYF	TGTGCCATCAGTGGGACACAGGGGGCCGAGCAGTACTTC
NA	NA	TRBJ2-5	TRBV7-9	17	CASSLEGILNRGETQYF	TGTGCCAGCAGCTTAGAAGGGATCTTGAACCGCGGGGAGACCCAGTACTTC
TRBD2	NA	TRBJ2-2	TRBV9	15	CASSVTGTSVRELFF	TGTGCCAGCAGCGTTACCGGGACTAGCGTTCGGGAGCTGTTTTTT
TRBD2	NA	TRBJ2-5	TRBV2	17	CATLFSGRGGKKETQYF	TGTGCCACTTTATTTAGCGGGAGGGGAGGGAAAAAAGAGACCCAGTACTTC
NA	NA	TRBJ1-4	TRBV5-6	16	CASSLVGGSPNEKLFF	TGTGCCAGCAGCTTGGTCGGGGGCAGCCCGAATGAAAAACTGTTTTTT
NA	NA	TRBJ1-5	TRBV19	15	CASSPGLQRYQPQHF	TGTGCCAGTAGTCCGGGGTTACAAAGGTATCAGCCCCAGCATTTT
TRBD1	NA	TRBJ1-1	TRBV5-1	17	CASSLEAGGSGRTEAFF	TGCGCCAGCAGCTTGGAGGCAGGGGGTTCCGGGCGGACTGAAGCTTTCTTT
NA	NA	TRBJ2-5	TRBV28	12	CASRGRQETQYF	TGTGCCAGCAGAGGCCGACAAGAGACCCAGTACTTC
TRBD2	NA	TRBJ2-1	TRBV5-4	13	CASSGTSGKEQFF	TGTGCCAGCAGCGGGACTAGCGGGAAAGAGCAGTTCTTC
NA	NA	TRBJ1-5	TRBV7-2	14	CASSLEGWGQPQHF	TGTGCCAGCAGCCTAGAGGGATGGGGCCAGCCCCAGCATTTT
TRBD2	NA	TRBJ2-1	TRBV18	15	CASMKRESSYNEQFF	TGTGCCAGCATGAAGCGGGAAAGCTCCTACAATGAGCAGTTCTTC
NA	NA	TRBJ2-5	TRBV5-6	14	CASSLNRVQETQYF	TGTGCCAGCAGCCTGAATCGGGTTCAAGAGACCCAGTACTTC
TRBD1	NA	TRBJ1-1	TRBV28	15	CASSFSGTVNTEAFF	TGTGCCAGCAGTTTTTCCGGGACAGTAAACACTGAAGCTTTCTTT
NA	NA	TRBJ2-5	TRBV4-2	15	CASSQTPETGGTQYF	TGTGCCAGCAGCCAAACCCCAGAGACCGGGGGGACCCAGTACTTC
NA	NA	TRBJ2-6	TRBV5-1	15	CASSPLTPGANVLTF	TGCGCCAGCAGCCCCCTGACCCCTGGGGCCAACGTCCTGACTTTC
NA	NA	TRBJ2-3	TRBV7-2	14	CASSPLSGSYTQYF	TGTGCCAGCAGCCCCCTCTCGGGGAGCTATACGCAGTATTTT
TRBD1	few	TRBJ1-2	TRBV6-5	13	CASSSTGGNGYTF	TGTGCCAGCAGTTCTACAGGGGGTAATGGCTACACCTTC
NA	few	TRBJ2-5	TRBV7-9	16	CASSSLRGFSSETQYF	TGTGCCAGCAGCTCTCTTAGGGGGTTTTCCTCGGAGACCCAGTACTTC
NA	NA	TRBJ1-5	TRBV12-5	21	CASAKTNDGEGTFGTNQPQHF	TGTGCTAGTGCCAAAACTAACGATGGCGAGGGGACCTTCGGGACCAATCAGCCCCAGCATTTT
NA	NA	TRBJ2-3	TRBV28	14	CASSLGQRTDTQYF	TGTGCCAGCAGTTTGGGGCAGCGCACAGATACGCAGTATTTT
TRBD2	NA	TRBJ2-7	TRBV5-1	15	CASSLDGRASGEQYF	TGCGCCAGCAGCTTGGACGGGAGGGCCTCCGGCGAGCAGTACTTC
TRBD1	NA	TRBJ1-1	TRBV30	17	CAWSVRLTGASNTEAFF	TGTGCCTGGAGTGTAAGGCTGACAGGGGCCAGCAACACTGAAGCTTTCTTT
NA	large	TRBJ2-2	TRBV2	15	CASIYRSPRTGELFF	TGTGCCAGCATATACAGGTCCCCGAGGACCGGGGAGCTGTTTTTT
TRBD2	NA	TRBJ2-1	TRBV6-1	11	CASQREGEQFF	TGTGCCAGTCAGAGGGAGGGTGAGCAGTTCTTC
NA	NA	TRBJ2-1	TRBV11-2	14	CASTQVLSYNEQFF	TGTGCCAGCACCCAGGTTCTCTCCTACAATGAGCAGTTCTTC
TRBD2	NA	TRBJ2-7	TRBV6-4	16	CASSDSGLADSYEQYF	TGTGCCAGCAGTGACTCGGGGCTAGCGGACTCCTACGAGCAGTACTTC
NA	NA	TRBJ2-5	TRBV29-1	14	CSVDGSGGAETQYF	TGCAGCGTTGATGGGTCCGGTGGGGCAGAGACCCAGTACTTC
NA	NA	TRBJ1-3	TRBV6-5	16	CASSFRDPVAGNTIYF	TGTGCCAGCAGTTTCAGGGACCCTGTGGCTGGAAACACCATATATTTT
TRBD1	NA	TRBJ1-2	TRBV6-5	15	CASRNPNRGEYGYTF	TGTGCCAGCAGAAACCCAAACAGGGGAGAGTATGGCTACACCTTC
NA	NA	TRBJ2-2	TRBV19	15	CASRPMKANTGELFF	TGTGCCAGTAGGCCTATGAAAGCGAACACCGGGGAGCTGTTTTTT
TRBD1	NA	TRBJ2-5	TRBV19	16	CASSTRHTGAGETQYF	TGTGCCAGTAGTACCCGACACACAGGGGCGGGAGAGACCCAGTACTTC
TRBD2	NA	TRBJ2-2	TRBV6-1	17	CASSEGVSGRRTGELFF	TGTGCCAGCAGTGAAGGGGTTAGCGGGAGGAGGACCGGGGAGCTGTTTTTT
TRBD1	medium-sized	TRBJ1-1	TRBV9	16	CASSVGHGTEDTEAFF	TGTGCCAGCAGCGTCGGTCATGGGACAGAGGACACTGAAGCTTTCTTT
NA	NA	TRBJ2-3	TRBV11-2	12	CASSSVGDTQYF	TGTGCCAGCAGCTCGGTCGGGGATACGCAGTATTTT
NA	medium-sized	TRBJ2-2	TRBV5-6	14	CASSLVVNTGELFF	TGTGCCAGCAGCTTGGTCGTGAACACCGGGGAGCTGTTTTTT
TRBD2	once	TRBJ2-7	TRBV6-5	16	CASSSTTSGRRYEQYF	TGTGCCAGCAGTTCCACGACTAGCGGGAGGAGGTACGAGCAGTACTTC
TRBD1	NA	TRBJ1-2	TRBV11-2	15	CASSLDPFVDRNPTF	TGTGCCAGCAGCTTAGATCCCTTTGTGGACAGGAATCCCACCTTC
NA	NA	TRBJ1-1	TRBV6-1	14	CASSQQGIATEAFF	TGTGCCAGCAGCCAACAGGGTATCGCAACTGAAGCTTTCTTT
TRBD2	NA	TRBJ2-1	TRBV19	15	CASSVGGGAVWEQFF	TGTGCCAGTAGTGTTGGGGGAGGGGCAGTATGGGAGCAGTTCTTC
TRBD2	NA	TRBJ2-1	TRBV4-1	16	CASSQGGLAGYNEQFF	TGCGCCAGCAGCCAAGGGGGACTAGCGGGTTACAATGAGCAGTTCTTC